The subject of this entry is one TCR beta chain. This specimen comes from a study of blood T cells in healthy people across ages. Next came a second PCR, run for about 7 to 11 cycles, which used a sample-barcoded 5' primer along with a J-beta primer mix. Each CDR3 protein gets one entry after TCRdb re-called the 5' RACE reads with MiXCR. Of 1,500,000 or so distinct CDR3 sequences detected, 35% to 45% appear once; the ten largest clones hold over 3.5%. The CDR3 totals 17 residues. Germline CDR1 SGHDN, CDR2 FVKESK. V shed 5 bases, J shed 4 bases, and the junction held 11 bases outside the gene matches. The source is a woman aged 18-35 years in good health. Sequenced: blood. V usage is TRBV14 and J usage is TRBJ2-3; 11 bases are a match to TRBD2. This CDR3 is CASSLRLAGPYADTQYF. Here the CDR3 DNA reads TGTGCCAGCAGCTTAAGACTAGCGGGACCTTACGCAGATACGCAGTATTTT.